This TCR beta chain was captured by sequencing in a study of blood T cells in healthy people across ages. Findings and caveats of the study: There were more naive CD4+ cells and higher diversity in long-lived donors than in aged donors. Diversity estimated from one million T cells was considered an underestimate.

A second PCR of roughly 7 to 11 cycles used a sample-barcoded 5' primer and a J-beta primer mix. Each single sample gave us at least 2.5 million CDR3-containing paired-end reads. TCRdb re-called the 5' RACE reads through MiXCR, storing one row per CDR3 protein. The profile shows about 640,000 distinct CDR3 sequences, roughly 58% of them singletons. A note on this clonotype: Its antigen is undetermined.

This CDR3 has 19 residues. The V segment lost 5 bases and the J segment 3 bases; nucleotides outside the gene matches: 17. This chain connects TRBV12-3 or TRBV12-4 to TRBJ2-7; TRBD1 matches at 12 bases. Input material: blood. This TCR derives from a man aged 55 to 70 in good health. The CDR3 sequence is CASSTSFGTGGAGIYEQYF. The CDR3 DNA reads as TGTGCCAGCAGTACGTCATTTGGGACAGGGGGCGCGGGTATCTACGAGCAGTACTTC.